A selection of T cell receptor beta chains follows, all from one sample in a study of identical twins. TCRdb called the 5' RACE reads again in MiXCR, with one record for every CDR3 protein. This sample yields about 900,000 distinct CDR3 sequences, of which approximately 13% are seen a single time; around 1.6% belongs to the top ten. The sample was also reused in another study, on yellow fever vaccine responses in identical twins.

The sequenced sample was PBMCs. The origin of the receptors is a woman between 18 and 30 years old in good health. Each CDR3 is given with its conserved first and last residue. The D gene is left open where the match is weak. For some rows the clone size is stated as once, few or many, or as a class when expanded; others skip it.

V gene,J gene,D gene,clone size,CDR3 DNA,CDR3 protein
TRBV12-3/TRBV12-4,TRBJ1-1,.,.,TGTGCCAGCAGCACCGGGACAACTTTTAACACTGAAGCTTTCTTT,CASSTGTTFNTEAFF
TRBV11-2,TRBJ2-5,.,.,TGTGCCAGCAGCTCCGGCCGACTCGGAGGGGAGACCCAGTACTTC,CASSSGRLGGETQYF
TRBV5-1,TRBJ2-3,TRBD1,few,TGCGCCAGCAGCTTGGGGGGACAGGGCAGAGATACGCAGTATTTT,CASSLGGQGRDTQYF
TRBV28,TRBJ2-7,TRBD1,.,TGTGCCAGCAGTTTCACAGGGGCTGGCCACGAGCAGTACTTC,CASSFTGAGHEQYF
TRBV3-1,TRBJ2-3,.,few,TGTGCCAGCAGCCAATTGCGGGGTCCTCCAACAGATACGCAGTATTTT,CASSQLRGPPTDTQYF
TRBV18,TRBJ2-2,.,.,TGTGCCAGCTCACCAGTCGAGACTACGAACACCGGGGAGCTGTTTTTT,CASSPVETTNTGELFF
TRBV28,TRBJ2-1,.,many,TGTGCCAGCAGTTTAAGGGACACTACCTACAATGAGCAGTTCTTC,CASSLRDTTYNEQFF
TRBV24-1,TRBJ2-3,.,few,TGTGCCACCAGTGAGGCAGGGGGGCCTGCAGATACGCAGTATTTT,CATSEAGGPADTQYF
TRBV12-3/TRBV12-4,TRBJ2-2,.,many,TGTGCCAGCAAGGGGGACGCGAACACCGGGGAGCTGTTTTTT,CASKGDANTGELFF
TRBV28,TRBJ2-7,TRBD2,.,TGTGCCAGCAGTTTAACTAGCGGATTCTCCTACGAGCAGTACTTC,CASSLTSGFSYEQYF
TRBV2,TRBJ1-5,.,.,TGTGCCAGCAGTGACCGGAACAATCAGCCCCAGCATTTT,CASSDRNNQPQHF
TRBV19,TRBJ2-1,.,.,TGTGCCAGTACCCTGGGGGTGGGGACCAATGAGCAGTTCTTC,CASTLGVGTNEQFF
TRBV29-1,TRBJ2-1,TRBD1,.,TGCAGCGCAGGACAGGGAGTCTCCTACAATGAGCAGTTCTTC,CSAGQGVSYNEQFF
TRBV10-3,TRBJ1-2,TRBD1,many,TGTGCCATCAGTCCGGGACAGGGCAACTATGGCTACACCTTC,CAISPGQGNYGYTF
TRBV20-1,TRBJ1-3,.,.,TGCAGTGCTAGACCGGAGCCCAGCTCTGGAAACACCATATATTTT,CSARPEPSSGNTIYF
TRBV29-1,TRBJ1-4,TRBD1,many,TGCAGCGCCGTGGGGCAGGGGGCCGGGAATGAAAAACTGTTTTTT,CSAVGQGAGNEKLFF
TRBV3-1,TRBJ2-1,.,many,TGTGCCAGCAGCCCCGGGACCTCCTACAATGAGCAGTTCTTC,CASSPGTSYNEQFF
TRBV4-1,TRBJ2-5,TRBD2,.,TGCGCCAGCAGCCAAGTAGCGGGGGCCCCCCAGCAAGAGACCCAGTACTTC,CASSQVAGAPQQETQYF
TRBV6-6,TRBJ2-5,TRBD1,few,TGTGCCACCCGACAGGGAAGACAGGAGACCCAGTACTTC,CATRQGRQETQYF
TRBV9,TRBJ2-3,.,many,TGTGCCAGCAGCGTAGCCCAAGATACGCAGTATTTT,CASSVAQDTQYF
TRBV7-9,TRBJ2-2,TRBD1,.,TGTGCCAGCAGTTTCGACAGGGTGAACACCGGGGAGCTGTTTTTT,CASSFDRVNTGELFF
TRBV20-1,TRBJ2-1,.,.,TGCAGTGCGGGGAGTAGCAAGGGTAATGAGCAGTTCTTC,CSAGSSKGNEQFF
TRBV6-5,TRBJ2-1,TRBD2,few,TGTGCCAGCAGTTACACTAGCGGGAGAGGATACAATGAGCAGTTCTTC,CASSYTSGRGYNEQFF
TRBV15,TRBJ2-1,.,.,TGTGCCACCAGCAGAGAACTTCCCGATGAGCAGTTCTTC,CATSRELPDEQFF
TRBV19,TRBJ2-3,TRBD2,.,TGTGCCAGTAGTATGTTAGCGGGAGGCCCGAGGGATACGCAGTATTTT,CASSMLAGGPRDTQYF
TRBV12-3/TRBV12-4,TRBJ2-3,TRBD2,many,TGTGCCAGCAGTAAGACTAGCGGGGGGCTCTCTAGCACAGATACGCAGTATTTT,CASSKTSGGLSSTDTQYF
TRBV12-3/TRBV12-4,TRBJ1-1,.,many,TGTGCCAGCAGCTTAGTCGGAGGGGGCACTGAAGCTTTCTTT,CASSLVGGGTEAFF
TRBV11-2,TRBJ2-5,TRBD1,.,TGTGCCAGCAGCTTAGATCCCGGGACAGCCCAAGAGACCCAGTACTTC,CASSLDPGTAQETQYF
TRBV13,TRBJ2-1,TRBD1,few,TGTGCCAGCAGCGGACAGGGGGCGGAGGGCAATGAGCAGTTCTTC,CASSGQGAEGNEQFF
TRBV11-2,TRBJ2-7,.,many,TGTGCCAGCAGCTTAGTGGGGAACTACGAGCAGTACTTC,CASSLVGNYEQYF
TRBV7-8,TRBJ2-5,.,.,TGTGCCAGCAGCCTAGGGGCAAGGACAGATCAAGAGACCCAGTACTTC,CASSLGARTDQETQYF
TRBV20-1,TRBJ2-1,TRBD2,few,TGCAGTGCTCTCATAGCGGGAGCGTACAATGAGCAGTTCTTC,CSALIAGAYNEQFF
TRBV6-1,TRBJ2-3,TRBD2,few,TGTGCCAGCATGAGACTAGCGAGGGATACGCAGTATTTT,CASMRLARDTQYF